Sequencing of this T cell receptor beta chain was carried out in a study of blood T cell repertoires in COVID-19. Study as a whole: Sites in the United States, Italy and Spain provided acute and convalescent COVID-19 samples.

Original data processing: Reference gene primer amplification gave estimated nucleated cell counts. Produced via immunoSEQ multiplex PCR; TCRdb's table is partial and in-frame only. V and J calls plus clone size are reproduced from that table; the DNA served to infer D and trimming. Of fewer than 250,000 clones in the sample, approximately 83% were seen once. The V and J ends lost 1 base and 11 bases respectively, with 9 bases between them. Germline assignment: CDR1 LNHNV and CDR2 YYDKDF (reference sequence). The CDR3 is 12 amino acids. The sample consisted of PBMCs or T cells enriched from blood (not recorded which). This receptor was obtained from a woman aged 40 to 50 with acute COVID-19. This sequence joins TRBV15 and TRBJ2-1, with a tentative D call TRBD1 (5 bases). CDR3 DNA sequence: TGTGCCACCAGCAGAGGCCCAGGGAAGCAGTTCTTC. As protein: CATSRGPGKQFF.